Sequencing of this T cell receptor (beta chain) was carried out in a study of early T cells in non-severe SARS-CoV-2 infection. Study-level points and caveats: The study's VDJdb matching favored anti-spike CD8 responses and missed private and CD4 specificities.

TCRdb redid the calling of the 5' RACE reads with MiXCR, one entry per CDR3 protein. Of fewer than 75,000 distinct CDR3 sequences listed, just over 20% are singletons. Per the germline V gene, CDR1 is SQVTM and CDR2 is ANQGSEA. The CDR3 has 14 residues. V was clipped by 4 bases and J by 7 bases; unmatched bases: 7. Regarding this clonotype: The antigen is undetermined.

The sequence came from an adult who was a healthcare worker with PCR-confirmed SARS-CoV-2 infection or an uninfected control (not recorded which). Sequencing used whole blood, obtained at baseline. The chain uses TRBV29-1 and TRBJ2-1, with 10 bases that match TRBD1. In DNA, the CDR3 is TGCAGCGTTGTTGGGACAGGGGCCTTTAATGAGCAGTTCTTC. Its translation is CSVVGTGAFNEQFF.